This T cell receptor beta chain originates from a study of blood T cell repertoires in COVID-19 (dated by TCRdb to about 2020). Turning to the overall study: Collaborator samples came from the United States, Italy and Spain and covered acute and convalescent phases of COVID-19. The material from the prospective study consisted of cDNA or gDNA derived from T cells, B-cell-depleted T cells, or PBMCs. The dataset comprised deeply sampled blood TCRbeta repertoires from subjects exposed to, actively infected with, or recovered from COVID-19. The repertoires were released in a freely available public database intended as a resource for research on the immune response to SARS-CoV-2. The samples were drawn from two sources: the first 160 participants of the ongoing ImmuneRACE study, and fewer than 1,500 subjects contributed by 6 global collaborators. The sample metadata nearly always contained a de-identified subject ID, COVID-19 status, age in years and sex. Where available, HLA class I and class II types were obtained from metadata supplied by the sample provider rather than from assay-based typing. Here is what the overall study found, with its caveats: The quantity of clinical and demographic metadata differed by source and by participant and was supplied without curation.

The immunoSEQ Assay, a bias-controlled multiplex PCR, was used to amplify TCRbeta CDR3 regions from genomic DNA. The paper's data handling went like this. Within the assay, amplification of reference gene primers was used to estimate how many nucleated cells each sample contained. To quantify the absolute abundance of each unique TCRbeta CDR3 rearrangement, sequence reads were collapsed and filtered. For each sample, productive Simpson clonality was calculated as the square root of Simpson's diversity index over productive rearrangements. As stored in TCRdb, this immuneACCESS dataset retains in-frame rearrangements with V and J assigned. A fraction of the clones does not appear; measured against another copy, unresolved V genes explain less than half of the discrepancy, and the remainder lacks a known reason. That table supplies the V and J calls and clone size; D and trimming were determined from the DNA. Across this sample there are 200,000 to 300,000 clones, with about 87% seen only once. In total, the top ten clones hold approximately 6% of the sample.

For this clone: This receptor's antigen is unknown. Per-base quality was not reported, and no clone a single base away is much larger than it.

At one collaborating source in Seattle, patients were enrolled during active infection and were followed longitudinally through the course of disease. The collaborating institutions used their own protocols to collect whole blood in K2EDTA tubes. For TCRbeta analysis, collaborator samples were shipped as frozen whole blood, as isolated PBMCs, or as DNA extracted from either sample type. Including cysteine and phenylalanine, the CDR3 has 15 amino acids. The retained sequence is limited to the CDR3, 45 bases, with the frame set at the first base. The germline V gene encodes CDR1 SGHAT and CDR2 FQNNGV. V is pruned by 5 bases and J by 5 bases, leaving 11 bases of the junction without a gene match.

What was sequenced was peripheral blood. This TCR was recovered from a woman aged 25 to 45 with COVID-19, enrolled during active disease. The V gene is TRBV11-2 and the J gene is TRBJ2-5, with 7 junctional bases fitting TRBD1. For the CDR3, the sequence is CASSITGVSSETQYF. The sequenced DNA: TGTGCCAGCAGCATAACAGGGGTTTCTTCGGAGACCCAGTACTTC.